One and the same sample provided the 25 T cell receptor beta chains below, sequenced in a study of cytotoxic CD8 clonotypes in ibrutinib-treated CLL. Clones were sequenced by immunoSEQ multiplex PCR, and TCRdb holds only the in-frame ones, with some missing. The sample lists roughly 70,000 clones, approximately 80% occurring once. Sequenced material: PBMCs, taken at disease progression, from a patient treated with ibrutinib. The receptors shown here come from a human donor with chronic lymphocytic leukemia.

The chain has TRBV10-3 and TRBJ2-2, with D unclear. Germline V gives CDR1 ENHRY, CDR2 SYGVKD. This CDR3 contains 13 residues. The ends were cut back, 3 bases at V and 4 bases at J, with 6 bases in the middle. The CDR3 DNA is TGTGCCATCAGTGATTTGGGCACCGGGGAGCTGTTTTTT. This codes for CAISDLGTGELFF.

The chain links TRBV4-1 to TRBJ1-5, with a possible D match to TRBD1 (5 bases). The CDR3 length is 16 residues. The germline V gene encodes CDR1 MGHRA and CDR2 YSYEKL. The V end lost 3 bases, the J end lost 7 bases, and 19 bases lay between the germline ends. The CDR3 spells CASSQSRGDWGQPQHF. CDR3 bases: TGCGCCAGCAGCCAGAGTAGGGGCGACTGGGGGCAGCCCCAGCATTTT.

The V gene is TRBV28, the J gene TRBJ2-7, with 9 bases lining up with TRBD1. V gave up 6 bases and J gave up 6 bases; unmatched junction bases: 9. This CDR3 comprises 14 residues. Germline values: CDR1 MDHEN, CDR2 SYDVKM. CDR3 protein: CASRTGGAVSEQYF. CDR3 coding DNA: TGTGCCAGCAGGACAGGGGGGGCGGTCTCCGAGCAGTACTTC.

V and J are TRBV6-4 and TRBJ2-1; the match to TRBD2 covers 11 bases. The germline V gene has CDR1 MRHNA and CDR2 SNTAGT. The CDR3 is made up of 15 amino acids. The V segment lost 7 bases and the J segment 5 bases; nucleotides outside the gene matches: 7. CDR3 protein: CASTDSGRANNEQFF. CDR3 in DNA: TGTGCCAGCACGGATAGCGGGAGGGCCAACAATGAGCAGTTCTTC.

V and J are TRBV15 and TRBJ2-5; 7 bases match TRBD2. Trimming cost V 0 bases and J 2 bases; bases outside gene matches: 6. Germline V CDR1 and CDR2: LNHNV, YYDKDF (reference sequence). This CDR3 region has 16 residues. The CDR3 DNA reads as TGTGCCACCAGCAGAGATCTGGCTAGCGGTCAAGAGACCCAGTACTTC. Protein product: CATSRDLASGQETQYF.

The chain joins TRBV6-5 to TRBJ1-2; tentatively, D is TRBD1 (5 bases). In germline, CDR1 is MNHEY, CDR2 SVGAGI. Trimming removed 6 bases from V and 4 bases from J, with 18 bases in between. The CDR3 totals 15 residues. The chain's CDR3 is CASRLHFQGTYGYTF. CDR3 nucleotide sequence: TGTGCCAGCAGACTCCATTTTCAGGGAACCTATGGCTACACCTTC.

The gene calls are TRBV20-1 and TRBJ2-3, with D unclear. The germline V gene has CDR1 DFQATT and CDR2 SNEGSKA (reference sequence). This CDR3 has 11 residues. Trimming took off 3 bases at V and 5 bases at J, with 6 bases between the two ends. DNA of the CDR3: TGCAGTGCTAGCCATCAAGATACGCAGTATTTT. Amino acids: CSASHQDTQYF.

CDR3 residues: CASNPGWQGGTEAFF. CDR3 bases: TGCGCCAGCAACCCAGGGTGGCAGGGCGGCACTGAAGCTTTCTTT. The V gene is TRBV5-1, the J gene TRBJ1-1; perhaps TRBD1 as D (5 bases). Trimming cost V 6 bases and J 4 bases, with 19 bases left between them. Per germline, CDR1 SGHRS and CDR2 YFSETQ. This CDR3 has 15 amino acids.

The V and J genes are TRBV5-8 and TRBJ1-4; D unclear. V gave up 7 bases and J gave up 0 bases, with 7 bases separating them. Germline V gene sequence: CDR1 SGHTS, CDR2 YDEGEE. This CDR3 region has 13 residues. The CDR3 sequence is CASPPATNEKLFF. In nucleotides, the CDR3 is TGTGCCAGCCCACCCGCAACTAATGAAAAACTGTTTTTT.

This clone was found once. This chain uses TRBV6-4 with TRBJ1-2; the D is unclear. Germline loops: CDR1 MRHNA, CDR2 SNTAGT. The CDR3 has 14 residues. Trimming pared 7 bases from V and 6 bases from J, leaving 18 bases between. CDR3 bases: TGTGCCAGCACCATTTTTAAGGAGATCGATGGCTACACCTTC. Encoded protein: CASTIFKEIDGYTF.

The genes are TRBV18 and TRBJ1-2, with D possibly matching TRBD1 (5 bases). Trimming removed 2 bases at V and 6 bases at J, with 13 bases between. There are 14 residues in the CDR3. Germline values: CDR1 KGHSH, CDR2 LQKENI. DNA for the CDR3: TGTGCCAGCTCACCAGGGGTGGGGCCAGATGGCTACACCTTC. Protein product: CASSPGVGPDGYTF. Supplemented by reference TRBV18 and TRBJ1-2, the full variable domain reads NAGVMQNPRHLVRRRGQEARLRCSPMKGHSHVYWYRQLPEEGLKFMVYLQKENIIDESGMPKERFSAEFPKEGPSILRIQQVVRGDSAAYFCASSPGVGPDGYTFGSGTRLTVV.

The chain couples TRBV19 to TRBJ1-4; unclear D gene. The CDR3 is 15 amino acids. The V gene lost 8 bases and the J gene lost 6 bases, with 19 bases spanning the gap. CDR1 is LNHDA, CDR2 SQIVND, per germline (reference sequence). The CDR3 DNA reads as TGTGCCAGTCCGATCCAAGGCGTCGGGGATGAAAAACTGTTTTTT. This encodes CASPIQGVGDEKLFF.

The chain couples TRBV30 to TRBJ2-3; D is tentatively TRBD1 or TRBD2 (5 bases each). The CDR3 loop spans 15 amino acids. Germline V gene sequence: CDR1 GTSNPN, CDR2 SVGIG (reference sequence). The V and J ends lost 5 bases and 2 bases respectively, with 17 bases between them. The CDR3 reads CAWGTGQGHTDTQYF. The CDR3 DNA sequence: TGTGCCTGGGGAACGGGGCAGGGCCACACAGATACGCAGTATTTT.

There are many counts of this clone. The CDR3 bases are TGTGCCAGCAGAACGGGACAGGGCTACGAGCAGTACTTC. Translation: CASRTGQGYEQYF. The chain joins TRBV6-6 to TRBJ2-7, with 9 bases lining up with TRBD1. The germline V gene has CDR1 MNHNY and CDR2 SVGAGI (reference sequence). V shed 6 bases, J shed 3 bases, and the junction held 3 bases outside the gene matches. This CDR3 spans 13 amino acids.

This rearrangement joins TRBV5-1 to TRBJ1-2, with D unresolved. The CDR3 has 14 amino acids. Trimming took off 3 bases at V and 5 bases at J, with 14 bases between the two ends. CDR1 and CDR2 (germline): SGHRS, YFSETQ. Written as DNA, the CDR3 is TGCGCCAGCAGCTCGTACAGTGGCGTTTATGGCTACACCTTC. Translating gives CASSSYSGVYGYTF.

The CDR3 DNA reads TGTGCCATCAGTGAGAGGGAGCAGGCCGTGGCTTCACCCCTCCACTTT. Encoded protein: CAISEREQAVASPLHF. The rearrangement links TRBV10-3 to TRBJ1-6; D ambiguous. The CDR3 is made up of 16 amino acids. Germline V gene sequence: CDR1 ENHRY, CDR2 SYGVKD. V was trimmed by 2 bases and J by 9 bases, leaving 17 bases between them.

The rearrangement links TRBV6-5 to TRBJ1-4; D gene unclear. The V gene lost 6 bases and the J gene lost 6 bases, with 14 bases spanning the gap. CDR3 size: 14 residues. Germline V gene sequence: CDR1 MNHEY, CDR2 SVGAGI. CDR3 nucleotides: TGTGCCAGCAGCCGGGTAGGTCGAGATGAAAAACTGTTTTTT. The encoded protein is CASSRVGRDEKLFF.

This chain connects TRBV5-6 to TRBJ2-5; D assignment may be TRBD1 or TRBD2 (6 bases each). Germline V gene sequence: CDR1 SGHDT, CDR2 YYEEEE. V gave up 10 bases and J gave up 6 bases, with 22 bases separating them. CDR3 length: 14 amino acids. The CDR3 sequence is CAVRPLGGRKTQYF. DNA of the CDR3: TGTGCCGTTAGACCGCTAGGGGGGCGGAAGACCCAGTACTTC.

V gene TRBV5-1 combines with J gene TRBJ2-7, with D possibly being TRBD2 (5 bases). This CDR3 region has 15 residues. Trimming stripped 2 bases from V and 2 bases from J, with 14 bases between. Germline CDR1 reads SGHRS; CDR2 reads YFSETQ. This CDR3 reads CASSFSSSLTYEQYF. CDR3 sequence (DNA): TGCGCCAGCAGCTTTTCTAGCTCCTTAACCTACGAGCAGTACTTC.

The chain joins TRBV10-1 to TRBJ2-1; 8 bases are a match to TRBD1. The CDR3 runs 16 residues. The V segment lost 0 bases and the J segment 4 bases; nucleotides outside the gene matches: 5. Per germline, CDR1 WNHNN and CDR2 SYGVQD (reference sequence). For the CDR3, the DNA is TGCGCCAGCAGTGAGTCGGGACAGGTTCTTTACAATGAGCAGTTCTTC. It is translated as CASSESGQVLYNEQFF.

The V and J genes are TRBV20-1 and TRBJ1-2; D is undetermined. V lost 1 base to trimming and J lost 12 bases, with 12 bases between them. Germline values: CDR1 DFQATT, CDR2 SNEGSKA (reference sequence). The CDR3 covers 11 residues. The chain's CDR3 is CSARGEGRHTF. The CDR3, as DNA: TGCAGTGCTAGAGGAGAGGGCAGACACACCTTC.

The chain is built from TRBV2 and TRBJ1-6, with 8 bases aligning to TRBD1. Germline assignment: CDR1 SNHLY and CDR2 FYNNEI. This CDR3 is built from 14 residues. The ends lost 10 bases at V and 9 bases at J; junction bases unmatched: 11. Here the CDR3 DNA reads TGTGCCAATAGAGTACAGGGGGGAGGTTCACCCCTCCACTTT. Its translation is CANRVQGGGSPLHF.

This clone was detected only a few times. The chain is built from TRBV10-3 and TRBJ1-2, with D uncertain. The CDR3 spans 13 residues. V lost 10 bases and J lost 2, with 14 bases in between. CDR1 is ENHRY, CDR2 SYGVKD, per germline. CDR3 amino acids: CASGDGGNYGYTF. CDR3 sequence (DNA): TGTGCCAGCGGAGACGGAGGAAACTATGGCTACACCTTC.

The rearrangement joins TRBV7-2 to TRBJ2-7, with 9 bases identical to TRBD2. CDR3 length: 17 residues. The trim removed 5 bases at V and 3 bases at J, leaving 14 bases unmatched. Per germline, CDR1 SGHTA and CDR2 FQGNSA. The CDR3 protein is CASSPRTGLADHYEQYF. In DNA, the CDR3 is TGTGCCAGCAGCCCCCGAACGGGACTAGCAGATCACTACGAGCAGTACTTC.

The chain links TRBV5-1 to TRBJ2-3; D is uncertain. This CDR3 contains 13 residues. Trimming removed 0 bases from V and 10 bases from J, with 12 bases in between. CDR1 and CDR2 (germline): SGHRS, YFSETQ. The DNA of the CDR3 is TGCGCCAGCAGCTTGGTCGCGGATAGTCCGCAGTATTTT. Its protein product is CASSLVADSPQYF.